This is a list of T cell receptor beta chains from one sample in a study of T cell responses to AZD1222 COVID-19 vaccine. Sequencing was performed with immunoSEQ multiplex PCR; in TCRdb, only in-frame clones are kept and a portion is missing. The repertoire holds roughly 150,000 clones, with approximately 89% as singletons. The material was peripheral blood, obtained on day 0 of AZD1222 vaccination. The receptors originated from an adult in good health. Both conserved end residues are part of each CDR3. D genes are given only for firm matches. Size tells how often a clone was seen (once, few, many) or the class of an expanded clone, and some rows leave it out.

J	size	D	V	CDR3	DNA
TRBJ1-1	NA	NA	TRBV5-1	CASSLGGHVNEAFF	TGCGCCAGCAGCTTGGGGGGACACGTAAATGAAGCTTTCTTT
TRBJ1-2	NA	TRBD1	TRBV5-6	CASSLPGDRGYYGYTF	TGTGCCAGCAGCTTACCGGGAGACAGGGGGTACTATGGCTACACCTTC
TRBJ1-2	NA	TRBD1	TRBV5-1	CASSLTGGSYGYTF	TGCGCCAGCAGCTTAACAGGGGGCTCTTATGGCTACACCTTC
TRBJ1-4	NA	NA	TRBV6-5	CASSPGRDGEKLFF	TGTGCCAGCAGCCCAGGCAGGGATGGAGAAAAACTGTTTTTT
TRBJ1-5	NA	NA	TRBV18	CASSPGSGQKKPQHF	TGTGCCAGCTCACCAGGTTCCGGACAGAAGAAGCCCCAGCATTTT
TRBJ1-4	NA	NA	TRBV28	CASSLMKGSTNEKLFF	TGTGCCAGCAGTTTAATGAAAGGGTCAACTAATGAAAAACTGTTTTTT
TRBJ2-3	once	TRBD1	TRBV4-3	CASSQDFYDRGEDTQYF	TGCGCCAGCAGCCAAGATTTCTACGACAGGGGAGAAGATACGCAGTATTTT
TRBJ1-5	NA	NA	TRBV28	CASRATGMGDHQPQHF	TGTGCCAGCAGAGCAACAGGTATGGGGGACCATCAGCCCCAGCATTTT
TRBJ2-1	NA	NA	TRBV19	CASNLGSSYNEQFF	TGTGCCAGTAATTTAGGGAGCTCCTACAATGAGCAGTTCTTC
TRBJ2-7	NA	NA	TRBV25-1	CASRAHSEQYF	TGTGCCAGCAGGGCCCATTCGGAGCAGTACTTC
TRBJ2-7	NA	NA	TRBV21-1	CASSKSYEQYF	TGTGCCAGCAGCAAATCCTACGAGCAGTACTTC
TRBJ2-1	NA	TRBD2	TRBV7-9	CASSSGVAGISYNEQFF	TGTGCCAGCAGTTCCGGGGTAGCGGGTATCTCCTACAATGAGCAGTTCTTC
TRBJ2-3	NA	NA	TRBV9	CASTPEAGDTQYF	TGTGCCAGCACCCCGGAGGCCGGAGATACGCAGTATTTT
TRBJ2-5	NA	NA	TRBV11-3	CASSLSGETQYF	TGTGCCAGCAGCTTGTCTGGGGAGACCCAGTACTTC
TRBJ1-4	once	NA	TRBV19	CASSRQSTTNEKLFF	TGTGCCAGTAGTCGGCAGAGTACAACTAATGAAAAACTGTTTTTT
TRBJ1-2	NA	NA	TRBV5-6	CASSTTVNYGYTF	TGTGCCAGCAGCACGACAGTTAACTATGGCTACACCTTC
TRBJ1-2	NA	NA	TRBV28	CASSPGGPNYGYTF	TGTGCCAGCAGTCCGGGAGGTCCTAACTATGGCTACACCTTC
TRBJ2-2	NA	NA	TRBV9	CASSAASPAVLNTGELFF	TGTGCCAGCAGCGCAGCCTCCCCAGCGGTCCTGAACACCGGGGAGCTGTTTTTT
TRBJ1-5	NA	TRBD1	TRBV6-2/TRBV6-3	CASSPLRDRANQPQHF	TGTGCCAGCAGCCCCCTCCGGGACAGGGCCAATCAGCCCCAGCATTTT
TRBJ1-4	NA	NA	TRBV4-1	CASSQERGQGPNEKLFF	TGCGCCAGCAGCCAAGAACGGGGGCAGGGGCCTAATGAAAAACTGTTTTTT
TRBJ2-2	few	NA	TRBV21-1	CASSKKSGGSTGELFF	TGTGCCAGCAGCAAAAAATCAGGGGGCAGCACCGGGGAGCTGTTTTTT
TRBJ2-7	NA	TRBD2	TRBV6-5	CASTPAGTSGYEQYF	TGTGCCAGCACCCCCGCCGGGACTAGCGGGTACGAGCAGTACTTC
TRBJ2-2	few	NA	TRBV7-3	CASSARPQGDTGELFF	TGTGCCAGCAGCGCCCGGCCTCAAGGGGACACCGGGGAGCTGTTTTTT
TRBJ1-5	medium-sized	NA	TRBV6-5	CASSSHLGGEQPQHF	TGTGCCAGCAGTTCCCATTTGGGGGGCGAACAGCCCCAGCATTTT
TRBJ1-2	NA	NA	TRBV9	CASSVGIDAGYTF	TGTGCCAGCAGCGTAGGGATAGATGCCGGCTACACCTTC
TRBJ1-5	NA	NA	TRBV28	CASSSGLDQPQHF	TGTGCCAGCAGTTCAGGGCTGGATCAGCCCCAGCATTTT
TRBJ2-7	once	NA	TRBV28	CASSLYGGEQYF	TGTGCCAGCAGTTTATACGGAGGCGAGCAGTACTTC
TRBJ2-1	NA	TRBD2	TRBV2	CASSDGHLTSGDRYNEQFF	TGTGCCAGCAGTGACGGACACTTGACTAGCGGGGACCGTTACAATGAGCAGTTCTTC
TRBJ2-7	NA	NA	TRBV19	CASSRGLGQSYEQYF	TGTGCCAGTAGTAGGGGGCTTGGGCAGTCCTACGAGCAGTACTTC
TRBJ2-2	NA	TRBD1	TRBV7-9	CAGSRTGVRTGELFF	TGTGCCGGCAGTCGAACAGGGGTTCGCACCGGGGAGCTGTTTTTT
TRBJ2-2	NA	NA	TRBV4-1	CASSQRGGDETYTGELFF	TGCGCCAGCAGCCAAAGGGGTGGGGATGAAACCTACACCGGGGAGCTGTTTTTT
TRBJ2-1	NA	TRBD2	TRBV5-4	CASSLGTSGIEQFF	TGTGCCAGCAGCCTAGGGACTAGCGGGATTGAGCAGTTCTTC
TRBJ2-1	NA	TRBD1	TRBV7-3	CASSLNPPGQGTYNEQFF	TGTGCCAGCAGCTTAAACCCCCCTGGACAGGGAACATACAATGAGCAGTTCTTC
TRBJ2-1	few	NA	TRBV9	CASSEQGLTNNEQFF	TGTGCCAGCAGCGAACAGGGACTAACCAACAATGAGCAGTTCTTC
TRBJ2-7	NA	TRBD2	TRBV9	CASSPGLIYEQYF	TGTGCCAGCAGCCCGGGACTAATTTACGAGCAGTACTTC
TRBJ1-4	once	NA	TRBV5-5	CASSLIPLSTNEKLFF	TGTGCCAGCAGCTTGATCCCGCTTTCAACTAATGAAAAACTGTTTTTT
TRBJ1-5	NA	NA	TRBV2	CASRNLGARNQPQHF	TGTGCCAGCAGGAACCTGGGGGCGCGGAATCAGCCCCAGCATTTT
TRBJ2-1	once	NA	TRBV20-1	CSASAGPAYNEQFF	TGCAGTGCTAGTGCGGGACCTGCCTACAATGAGCAGTTCTTC
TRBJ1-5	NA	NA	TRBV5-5	CASSLGTPGQPQHF	TGTGCCAGCAGCCTGGGGACCCCCGGTCAGCCCCAGCATTTT
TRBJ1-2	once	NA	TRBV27	CASSFRTGNLYTF	TGTGCCAGCAGTTTCAGGACTGGAAACCTCTACACCTTC
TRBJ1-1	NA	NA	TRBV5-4	CASSLDREGTEAFF	TGTGCCAGCAGCTTGGACAGGGAGGGAACTGAAGCTTTCTTT
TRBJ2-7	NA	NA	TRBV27	CASSSPYEQYF	TGTGCCAGCAGTTCCCCCTACGAGCAGTACTTC
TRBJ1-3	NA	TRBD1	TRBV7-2	CASSWDSSGNTIYF	TGTGCCAGCAGCTGGGACAGCTCTGGAAACACCATATATTTT
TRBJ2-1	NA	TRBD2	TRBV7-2	CASSLTREGYNEQFF	TGTGCCAGCAGCTTAACGCGGGAGGGATACAATGAGCAGTTCTTC